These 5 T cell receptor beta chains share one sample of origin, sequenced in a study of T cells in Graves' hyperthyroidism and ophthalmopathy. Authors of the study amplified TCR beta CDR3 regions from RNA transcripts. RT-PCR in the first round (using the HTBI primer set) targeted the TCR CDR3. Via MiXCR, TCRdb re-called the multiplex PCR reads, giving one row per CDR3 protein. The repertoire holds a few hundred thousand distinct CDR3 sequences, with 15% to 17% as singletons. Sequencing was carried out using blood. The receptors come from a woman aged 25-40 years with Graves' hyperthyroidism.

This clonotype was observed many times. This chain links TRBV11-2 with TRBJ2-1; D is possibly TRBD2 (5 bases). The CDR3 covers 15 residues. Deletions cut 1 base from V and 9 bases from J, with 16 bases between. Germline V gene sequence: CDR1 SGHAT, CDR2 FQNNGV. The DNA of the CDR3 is TGTGCCAGCAGCTTAGGAGGTTCGAGGGTAACTGAGCAGTTCTTC. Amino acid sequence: CASSLGGSRVTEQFF.

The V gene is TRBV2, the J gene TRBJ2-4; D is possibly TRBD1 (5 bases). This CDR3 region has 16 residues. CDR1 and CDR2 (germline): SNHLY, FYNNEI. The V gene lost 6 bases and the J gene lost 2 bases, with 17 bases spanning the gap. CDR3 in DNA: TGTGCCAGCAGAGGGGTAGGCCAGGGAACCAAAAACATTCAGTACTTC. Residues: CASRGVGQGTKNIQYF.

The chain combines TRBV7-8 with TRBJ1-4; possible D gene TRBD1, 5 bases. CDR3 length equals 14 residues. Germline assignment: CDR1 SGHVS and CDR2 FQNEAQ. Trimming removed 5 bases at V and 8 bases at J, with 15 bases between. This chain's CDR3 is CASSPPGDYEKLFF. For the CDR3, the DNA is TGTGCCAGCAGCCCCCCGGGGGACTACGAAAAACTGTTTTTT. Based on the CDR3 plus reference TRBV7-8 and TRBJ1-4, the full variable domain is GAGVSQSPRYKVAKRGQDVALRCDPISGHVSLFWYQQALGQGPEFLTYFQNEAQLDKSGLPSDRFFAERPEGSVSTLKIQRTQQEDSAVYLCASSPPGDYEKLFFGSGTQLSVL.

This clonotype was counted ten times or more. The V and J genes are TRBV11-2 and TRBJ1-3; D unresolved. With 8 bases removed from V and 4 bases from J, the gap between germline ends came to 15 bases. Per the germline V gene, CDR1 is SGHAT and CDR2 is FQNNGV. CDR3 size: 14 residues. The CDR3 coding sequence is TGTGCCAGCTCACCGGCAGGTGGGGGAAACACCATATATTTT. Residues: CASSPAGGGNTIYF. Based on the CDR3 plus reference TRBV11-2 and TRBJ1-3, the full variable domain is EAGVAQSPRYKIIEKRQSVAFWCNPISGHATLYWYQQILGQGPKLLIQFQNNGVVDDSQLPKDRFSAERLKGVDSTLKIQPAKLEDSAVYLCASSPAGGGNTIYFGEGSWLTVV.

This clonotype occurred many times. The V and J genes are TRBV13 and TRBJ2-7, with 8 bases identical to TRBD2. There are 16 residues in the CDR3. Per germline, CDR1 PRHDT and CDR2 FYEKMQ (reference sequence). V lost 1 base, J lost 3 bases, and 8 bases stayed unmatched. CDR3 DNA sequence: TGTGCCAGCAGCTTAGTGGGTTCGGGACTAGACTACGAGCAGTACTTC. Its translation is CASSLVGSGLDYEQYF.